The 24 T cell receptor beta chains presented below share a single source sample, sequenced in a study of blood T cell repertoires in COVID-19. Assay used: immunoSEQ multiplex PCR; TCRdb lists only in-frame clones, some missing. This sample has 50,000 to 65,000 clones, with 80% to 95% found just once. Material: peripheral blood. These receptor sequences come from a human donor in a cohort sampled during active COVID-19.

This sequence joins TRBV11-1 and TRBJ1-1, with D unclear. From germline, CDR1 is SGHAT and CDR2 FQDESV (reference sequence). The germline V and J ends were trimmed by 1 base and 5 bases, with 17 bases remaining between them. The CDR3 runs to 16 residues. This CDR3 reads CASSLGALGSGTEAFF. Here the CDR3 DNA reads TGTGCCAGCAGCTTAGGGGCATTGGGGAGCGGGACTGAAGCTTTCTTT.

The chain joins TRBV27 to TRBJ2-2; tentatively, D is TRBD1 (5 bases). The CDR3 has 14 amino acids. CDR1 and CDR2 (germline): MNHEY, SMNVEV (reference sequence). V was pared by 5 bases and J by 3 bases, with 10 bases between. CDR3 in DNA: TGTGCCAGCAGTCCTCAGGGTTACACCGGGGAGCTGTTTTTT. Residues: CASSPQGYTGELFF.

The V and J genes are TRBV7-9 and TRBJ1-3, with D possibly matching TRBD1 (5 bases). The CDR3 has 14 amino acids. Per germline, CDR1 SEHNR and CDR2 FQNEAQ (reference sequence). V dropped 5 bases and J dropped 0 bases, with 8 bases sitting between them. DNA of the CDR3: TGTGCCAGCAGCCGGGGGGGCTCTGGAAACACCATATATTTT. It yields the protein CASSRGGSGNTIYF.

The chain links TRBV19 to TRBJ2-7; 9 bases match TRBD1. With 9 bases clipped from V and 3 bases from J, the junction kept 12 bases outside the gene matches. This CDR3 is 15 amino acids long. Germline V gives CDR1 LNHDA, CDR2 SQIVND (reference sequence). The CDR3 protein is CASRRTDRGGYEQYF. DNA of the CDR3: TGTGCCAGCCGACGAACGGACAGGGGAGGCTACGAGCAGTACTTC.

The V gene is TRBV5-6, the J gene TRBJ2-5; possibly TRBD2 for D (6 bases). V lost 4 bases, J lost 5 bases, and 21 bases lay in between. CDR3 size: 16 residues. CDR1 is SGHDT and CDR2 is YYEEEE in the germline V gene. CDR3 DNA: TGTGCCAGCAGCCGCGGGGAATGGGCGGGCCGCGAGACCCAGTACTTC. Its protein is CASSRGEWAGRETQYF.

In nucleotides, the CDR3 is TGTGCCAGCAGTTCGGGGGGCATAGCTAACTATGGCTACACCTTC. Protein sequence: CASSSGGIANYGYTF. This sequence joins TRBV28 and TRBJ1-2, with a tentative D call TRBD1 (6 bases). The germline CDR1 and CDR2 sequences are MDHEN and SYDVKM. Between the trimmed V and J ends, which lost 4 bases and 0 bases, there was a span of 12 bases. The CDR3 is 15 residues long.

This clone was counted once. The CDR3: CASSSDRFIDEQYF. In DNA form, the CDR3 reads TGCGCCAGCAGTTCCGACAGGTTCATCGACGAGCAGTACTTC. V is TRBV5-1 and J is TRBJ2-7; the D gene is possibly TRBD1 (6 bases). The CDR3 is made up of 14 amino acids. Trimming took 5 bases from V and 5 from J, leaving 17 bases between them. The germline CDR1 and CDR2 sequences are SGHRS and YFSETQ.

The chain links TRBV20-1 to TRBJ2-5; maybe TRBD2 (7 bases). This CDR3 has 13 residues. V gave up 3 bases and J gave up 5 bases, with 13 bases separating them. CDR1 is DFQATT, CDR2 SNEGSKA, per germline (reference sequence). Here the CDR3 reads CSASSGGRETQYF. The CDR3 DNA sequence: TGCAGTGCTAGTTCGGGGGGCCGGGAGACCCAGTACTTC.

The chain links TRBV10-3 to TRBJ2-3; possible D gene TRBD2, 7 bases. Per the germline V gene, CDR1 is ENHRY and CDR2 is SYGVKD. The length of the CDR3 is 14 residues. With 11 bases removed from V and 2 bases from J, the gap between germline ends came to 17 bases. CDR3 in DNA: TGTGCCCAAGGGGGGGACTCCTTCACAGATACGCAGTATTTT. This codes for CAQGGDSFTDTQYF.

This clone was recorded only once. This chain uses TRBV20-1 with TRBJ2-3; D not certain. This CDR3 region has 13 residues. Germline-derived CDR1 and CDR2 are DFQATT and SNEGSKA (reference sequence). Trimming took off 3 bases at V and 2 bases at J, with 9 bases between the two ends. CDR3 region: CSASLAATDTQYF. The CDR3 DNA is TGCAGTGCTAGTTTAGCCGCCACAGATACGCAGTATTTT.

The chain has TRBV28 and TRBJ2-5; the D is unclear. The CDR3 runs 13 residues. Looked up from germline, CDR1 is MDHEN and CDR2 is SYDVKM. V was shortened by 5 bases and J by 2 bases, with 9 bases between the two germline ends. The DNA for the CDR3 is TGTGCCAGCAGTGGGCGTAATCAAGAGACCCAGTACTTC. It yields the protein CASSGRNQETQYF.

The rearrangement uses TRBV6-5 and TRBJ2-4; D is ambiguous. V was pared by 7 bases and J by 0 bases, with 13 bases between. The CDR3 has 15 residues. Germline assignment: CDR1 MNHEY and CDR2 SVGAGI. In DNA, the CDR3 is TGTGCCAGCAAGTTAGACTCTATAGCCAAAAACATTCAGTACTTC. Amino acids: CASKLDSIAKNIQYF.

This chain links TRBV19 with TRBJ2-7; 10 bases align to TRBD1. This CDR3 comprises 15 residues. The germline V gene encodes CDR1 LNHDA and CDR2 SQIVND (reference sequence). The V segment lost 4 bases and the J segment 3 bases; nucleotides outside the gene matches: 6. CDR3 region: CASSRGTGVIYEQYF. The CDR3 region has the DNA TGTGCCAGTAGTAGAGGGACAGGGGTTATCTACGAGCAGTACTTC.

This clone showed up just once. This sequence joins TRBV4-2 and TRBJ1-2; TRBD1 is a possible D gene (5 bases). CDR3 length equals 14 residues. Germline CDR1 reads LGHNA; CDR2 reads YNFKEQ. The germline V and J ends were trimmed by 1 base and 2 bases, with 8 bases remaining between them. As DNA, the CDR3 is TGTGCCAGCAGCCAAGGACAGCGCAACTATGGCTACACCTTC. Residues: CASSQGQRNYGYTF.

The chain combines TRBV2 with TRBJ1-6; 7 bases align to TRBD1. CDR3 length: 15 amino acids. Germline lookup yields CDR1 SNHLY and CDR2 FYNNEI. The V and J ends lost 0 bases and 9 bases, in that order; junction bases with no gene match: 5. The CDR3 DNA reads TGTGCCAGCAGTGAAGCTGAGGGACAGCGTTCACCCCTCCACTTT. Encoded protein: CASSEAEGQRSPLHF.

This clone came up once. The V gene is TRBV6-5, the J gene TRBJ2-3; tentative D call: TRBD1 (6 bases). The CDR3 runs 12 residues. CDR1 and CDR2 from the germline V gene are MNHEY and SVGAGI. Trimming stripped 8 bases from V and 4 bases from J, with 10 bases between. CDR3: CASWDTPDTQYF. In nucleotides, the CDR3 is TGTGCCAGCTGGGACACTCCAGATACGCAGTATTTT.

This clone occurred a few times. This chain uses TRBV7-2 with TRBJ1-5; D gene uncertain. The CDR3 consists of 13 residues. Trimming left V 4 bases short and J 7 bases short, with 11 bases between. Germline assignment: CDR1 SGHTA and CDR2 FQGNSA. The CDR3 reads CASSSLGEQPQHF. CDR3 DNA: TGTGCCAGCAGCTCCCTGGGAGAACAGCCCCAGCATTTT.

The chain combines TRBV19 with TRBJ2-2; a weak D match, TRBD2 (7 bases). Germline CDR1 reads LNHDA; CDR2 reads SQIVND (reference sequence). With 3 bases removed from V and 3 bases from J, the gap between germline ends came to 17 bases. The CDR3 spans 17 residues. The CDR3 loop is CASSIRAGGADTGELFF. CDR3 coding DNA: TGTGCCAGTAGTATTCGGGCTGGGGGGGCAGACACCGGGGAGCTGTTTTTT.

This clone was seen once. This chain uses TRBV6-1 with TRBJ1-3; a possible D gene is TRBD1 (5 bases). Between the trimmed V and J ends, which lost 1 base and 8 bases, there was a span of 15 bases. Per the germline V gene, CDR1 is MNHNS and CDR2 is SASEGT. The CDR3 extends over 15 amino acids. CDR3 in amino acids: CASSEVRQGGDTIYF. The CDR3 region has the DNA TGTGCCAGCAGTGAAGTTCGTCAGGGTGGCGACACCATATATTTT.

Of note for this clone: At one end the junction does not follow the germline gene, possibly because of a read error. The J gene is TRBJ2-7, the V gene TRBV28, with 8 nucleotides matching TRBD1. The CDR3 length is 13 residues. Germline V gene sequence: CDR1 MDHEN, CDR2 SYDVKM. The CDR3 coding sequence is TGTGCCGGCAGGACAGGGAATCAGGACGAGCAGTACTTC. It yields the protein CAGRTGNQDEQYF.

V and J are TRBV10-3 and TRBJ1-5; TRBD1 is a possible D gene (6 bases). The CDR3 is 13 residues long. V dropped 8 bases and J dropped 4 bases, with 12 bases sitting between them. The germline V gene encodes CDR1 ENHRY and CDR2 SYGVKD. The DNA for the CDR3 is TGTGCCATCCGGGGGGGGGCTAATCAGCCCCAGCATTTT. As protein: CAIRGGANQPQHF.

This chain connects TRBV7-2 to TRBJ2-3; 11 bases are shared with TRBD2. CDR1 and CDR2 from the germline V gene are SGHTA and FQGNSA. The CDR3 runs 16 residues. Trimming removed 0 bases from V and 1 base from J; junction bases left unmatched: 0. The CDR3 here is CASSLALAGGTDTQYF. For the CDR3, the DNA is TGTGCCAGCAGCTTAGCACTAGCGGGAGGCACAGATACGCAGTATTTT.

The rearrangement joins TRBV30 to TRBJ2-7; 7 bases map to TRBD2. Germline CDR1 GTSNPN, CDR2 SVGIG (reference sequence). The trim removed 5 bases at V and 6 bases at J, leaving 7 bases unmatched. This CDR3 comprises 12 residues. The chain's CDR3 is CAWGTGGGEQYF. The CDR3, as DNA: TGTGCCTGGGGGACGGGGGGAGGCGAGCAGTACTTC.

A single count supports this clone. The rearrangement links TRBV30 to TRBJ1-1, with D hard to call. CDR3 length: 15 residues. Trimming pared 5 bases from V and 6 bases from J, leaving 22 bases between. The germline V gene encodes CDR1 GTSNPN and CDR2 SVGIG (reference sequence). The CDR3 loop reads CAWVAVRGLNPEAFF. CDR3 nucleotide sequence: TGTGCCTGGGTAGCGGTACGGGGTTTAAACCCTGAAGCTTTCTTT.